The 15 T cell receptor beta chains below come from one sample, sequenced in a study of T cell changes during pregnancy in multiple sclerosis. Measured with immunoSEQ multiplex PCR; TCRdb has only the in-frame clones, and not every one. The sample gives some 21,000 clones, approximately 90% of which show up once; 0.68% is in the top ten. The specimen comprised CD4+ T cells from peripheral blood mononuclear cells, sampled in the third trimester of pregnancy. These receptors originate from a female donor with multiple sclerosis, enrolled in a pregnancy study.

The chain combines TRBV19 with TRBJ1-1, with 9 bases lining up with TRBD1. The CDR3 is 14 residues long. Germline V gene data show CDR1 as LNHDA and CDR2 as SQIVND (reference sequence). V shed 6 bases, J shed 5 bases, and the junction held 7 bases outside the gene matches. CDR3: CASSWTGVRTEAFF. CDR3 coding DNA: TGTGCCAGTAGCTGGACAGGGGTAAGGACTGAAGCTTTCTTT.

The chain joins TRBV19 to TRBJ1-1; D is unresolved. CDR1 is LNHDA and CDR2 is SQIVND in the germline V gene (reference sequence). Trimming took off 7 bases at V and 7 bases at J, with 13 bases between the two ends. CDR3 length equals 12 residues. CDR3 bases: TGTGCCAGTAAGTCAAATCGAGGTGAAGCTTTCTTT. It encodes CASKSNRGEAFF. Based on the CDR3 plus reference TRBV19 and TRBJ1-1, the full variable domain is DGGITQSPKYLFRKEGQNVTLSCEQNLNHDAMYWYRQDPGQGLRLIYYSQIVNDFQKGDIAEGYSVSREKKESFPLTVTSAQKNPTAFYLCASKSNRGEAFFGQGTRLTVV.

The chain joins TRBV6-1 to TRBJ2-1; D might be TRBD1 (5 bases). The germline gives CDR1 MNHNS, CDR2 SASEGT. V lost 6 bases and J 6 bases, leaving 18 bases between the germline ends. The CDR3 has 15 amino acids. CDR3 nucleotides: TGTGCCAGCAGATCAAGGCAGGGCCGGACCAATGAGCAGTTCTTC. This gives the protein CASRSRQGRTNEQFF.

This chain uses TRBV5-1 with TRBJ1-4, with 9 bases that match TRBD1. In germline, CDR1 is SGHRS, CDR2 YFSETQ. The V and J ends lost 3 bases and 8 bases, in that order; junction bases with no gene match: 8. The length of the CDR3 is 15 residues. This CDR3 reads CASSSRTGDREKLFF. Here the CDR3 DNA reads TGCGCCAGCAGCTCGCGGACAGGGGATAGGGAAAAACTGTTTTTT.

This clone has only a few counts. The gene calls are TRBV11-2 and TRBJ2-1; 9 nucleotides agree with TRBD2. The CDR3 extends over 17 amino acids. V was pared by 2 bases and J by 6 bases, with 11 bases of the junction left unmatched. The V gene's germline CDR1 is SGHAT and CDR2 FQNNGV. The CDR3 here is CASSLRRTSAHINEQFF. The CDR3 DNA reads as TGTGCCAGCAGCTTAAGAAGGACTAGCGCGCATATCAATGAGCAGTTCTTC.

CDR3 amino acids: CASRGWGDQPQHF. CDR3 bases: TGTGCCAGTAGGGGATGGGGGGATCAGCCCCAGCATTTT. The V and J genes are TRBV19 and TRBJ1-5; TRBD1 is a possible D gene (5 bases). This CDR3 has 13 residues. V lost 6 bases and J lost 5, with 11 bases in between. Germline V CDR1 and CDR2: LNHDA, SQIVND (reference sequence). The full variable domain, in which reference TRBV19 and TRBJ1-5 provide the parts outside the CDR3, is DGGITQSPKYLFRKEGQNVTLSCEQNLNHDAMYWYRQDPGQGLRLIYYSQIVNDFQKGDIAEGYSVSREKKESFPLTVTSAQKNPTAFYLCASRGWGDQPQHFGDGTRLSIL.

This chain joins TRBV18 and TRBJ2-7, with D possibly matching TRBD1 (6 bases). Germline lookup yields CDR1 KGHSH and CDR2 LQKENI. V lost 3 bases and J lost 0, with 15 bases in between. The CDR3 is 16 amino acids. CDR3 in DNA: TGTGCCAGCTCACCGTTCCGGGACACCAGCTCCTACGAGCAGTACTTC. Protein sequence: CASSPFRDTSSYEQYF.

V is TRBV19 and J is TRBJ1-1; D is undetermined. Germline CDR1 and CDR2: LNHDA and SQIVND (reference sequence). CDR3 size: 13 residues. Trimming left V 3 bases short and J 5 bases short, with 10 bases between. The CDR3 DNA reads as TGTGCCAGTAGTATGAGGGTGGCGACTGAAGCTTTCTTT. Protein sequence: CASSMRVATEAFF.

The DNA for the CDR3 is TGCGCCAGCAGCCTTGGGACAGGCCCCTATGGCTACACCTTC. Its protein product is CASSLGTGPYGYTF. The genes are TRBV5-1 and TRBJ1-2; 8 nucleotides agree with TRBD1. Germline-derived CDR1 and CDR2 are SGHRS and YFSETQ. The V segment lost 4 bases and the J segment 4 bases; nucleotides outside the gene matches: 6. The CDR3 sequence is 14 residues long. Together with reference TRBV5-1 and TRBJ1-2, the CDR3 gives the full variable domain: KAGVTQTPRYLIKTRGQQVTLSCSPISGHRSVSWYQQTPGQGLQFLFEYFSETQRNKGNFPGRFSGRQFSNSRSEMNVSTLELGDSALYLCASSLGTGPYGYTFGSGTRLTVV.

This clone was seen only once. V is TRBV5-1 and J is TRBJ2-1; 10 nucleotides line up with TRBD2. This CDR3 has 15 amino acids. Germline loops: CDR1 SGHRS, CDR2 YFSETQ. V lost 2 bases, J lost 4 bases, and 3 bases stayed unmatched. The CDR3 region has the DNA TGCGCCAGCAGCTTCGTTAGCGGGGGGTACAATGAGCAGTTCTTC. Translating it yields CASSFVSGGYNEQFF.

This clone was recorded only once. The chain is built from TRBV4-3 and TRBJ2-1; TRBD2 aligns across 10 bases. The trim removed 6 bases at V and 3 bases at J, leaving 5 bases unmatched. The germline gives CDR1 LGHNA, CDR2 YSLEER. The CDR3 has 15 residues. DNA of the CDR3: TGCGCCAGCAGTTACGGACTAGCGGTCTACAATGAGCAGTTCTTC. Amino acid sequence: CASSYGLAVYNEQFF.

The CDR3 DNA reads as TGTGCCAGCAGCTTAGAGAGAGCAGGGGGTAATTCACCCCTCCACTTT. This gives the protein CASSLERAGGNSPLHF. The chain is built from TRBV7-2 and TRBJ1-6; 7 positions agree with TRBD1. The CDR3 is made up of 16 amino acids. Germline CDR1 SGHTA, CDR2 FQGNSA. Losses at the gene ends were 1 base for V and 6 bases for J; bases not matched to a gene: 6.

This clone was observed a few times. The chain recombines TRBV2 with TRBJ1-1; D not resolved. V dropped 8 bases and J dropped 10 bases, with 11 bases sitting between them. Germline V gene sequence: CDR1 SNHLY, CDR2 FYNNEI. The CDR3 loop spans 10 amino acids. DNA of the CDR3: TGTGCCAGCGATAATGGGAGAGCTTTCTTT. This sequence encodes CASDNGRAFF. The full variable domain, with the rest looked up from reference TRBV2 and TRBJ1-1, is EPEVTQTPSHQVTQMGQEVILRCVPISNHLYFYWYRQILGQKVEFLVSFYNNEISEKSEIFDDQFSVERPDGSNFTLKIRSTKLEDSAMYFCASDNGRAFFGQGTRLTVV.

The chain joins TRBV5-6 to TRBJ1-1; 12 bases are shared with TRBD1. Germline CDR1 and CDR2: SGHDT and YYEEEE. The V and J ends lost 3 bases and 5 bases, in that order; junction bases with no gene match: 11. There are 17 residues in the CDR3. The CDR3: CASSSARDRGLRTEAFF. CDR3 DNA: TGTGCCAGCAGCTCCGCCCGGGACAGGGGGCTTCGGACTGAAGCTTTCTTT.

V gene TRBV28 combines with J gene TRBJ1-2; D is ambiguous. The CDR3 length is 14 residues. V was pared by 7 bases and J by 7 bases, with 19 bases between. Per germline, CDR1 MDHEN and CDR2 SYDVKM. This CDR3 reads CASTPWVASGGYTF. CDR3 nucleotides: TGTGCCAGCACCCCGTGGGTAGCTTCTGGTGGCTACACCTTC.